This TCR beta chain was sequenced in a study of shared clonotypes between healthy human individuals. Using immunoSEQ multiplex PCR, the repertoire was profiled, and TCRdb retains in-frame clones only, with some absent. The sample yields some 2,000,000 clones, roughly 94% seen once. In its sample, this clone was seen once. Source material: naive CD4+ T cells sorted from blood. The subset here: CD45RA+ positively selected. The sequence was obtained from a man between 18 and 29 years old in good health.

DNA for the CDR3: TGTGCCAGCAGCTTATTTGGGCGAGAGACCCAGTACTTC. This translates into CASSLFGRETQYF. J is TRBJ2-5 and V is TRBV7-2; the D is unclear. This CDR3 is 13 amino acids long. Trimming removed 2 bases at V and 4 bases at J, with 8 bases between. Per germline, CDR1 SGHTA and CDR2 FQGNSA.